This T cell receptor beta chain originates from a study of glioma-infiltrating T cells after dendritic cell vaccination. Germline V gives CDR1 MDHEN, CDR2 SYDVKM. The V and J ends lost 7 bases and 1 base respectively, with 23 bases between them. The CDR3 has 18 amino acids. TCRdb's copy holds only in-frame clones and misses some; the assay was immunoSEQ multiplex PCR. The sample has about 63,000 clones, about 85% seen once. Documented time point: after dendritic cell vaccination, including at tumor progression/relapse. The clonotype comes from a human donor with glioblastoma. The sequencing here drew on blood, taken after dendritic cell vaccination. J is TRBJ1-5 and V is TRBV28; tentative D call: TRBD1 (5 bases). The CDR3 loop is CASTHETWGIGSNQPQHF. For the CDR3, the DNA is TGTGCCAGCACCCACGAAACCTGGGGCATAGGGAGCAATCAGCCCCAGCATTTT.